One sample yielded the 26 T cell receptor beta chains listed below, sequenced in a study of T cells in Graves' hyperthyroidism and ophthalmopathy. Amplification of TCR beta CDR3 regions was performed using RNA transcripts as template. With the HTBI primer set, the TCR CDR3 went through a first round of RT-PCR. TCRdb re-called the multiplex PCR reads through MiXCR, storing one row per CDR3 protein. The sample records about 340,000 distinct CDR3 sequences, about 18% being singletons. Material for sequencing was blood. These receptors came from a woman aged 45-59 years with Graves' hyperthyroidism.

In its sample, this clonotype was seen many times. The rearrangement joins TRBV5-1 to TRBJ2-7, with D uncertain. The CDR3 spans 11 residues. CDR1 and CDR2 from the germline V gene are SGHRS and YFSETQ. With 4 bases removed from V and 3 bases from J, the gap between germline ends came to 5 bases. Here the CDR3 reads CASSNHYEQYF. The CDR3 coding sequence is TGCGCCAGCAGCAACCACTACGAGCAGTACTTC. Full variable domain (outside the CDR3, taken from reference TRBV5-1 and TRBJ2-7): KAGVTQTPRYLIKTRGQQVTLSCSPISGHRSVSWYQQTPGQGLQFLFEYFSETQRNKGNFPGRFSGRQFSNSRSEMNVSTLELGDSALYLCASSNHYEQYFGPGTRLTVT.

This clonotype was counted only a few times. This chain uses TRBV11-3 with TRBJ2-1; 11 nucleotides match TRBD2. V gave up 4 bases and J gave up 8 bases; unmatched junction bases: 4. CDR1 and CDR2 from the germline V gene are SGHNT and YENEEA. This CDR3 comprises 14 residues. CDR3 loop: CASSYSGRGHEQFF. The CDR3 DNA reads TGTGCCAGCAGCTATAGCGGGAGGGGGCATGAGCAGTTCTTC.

This rearrangement joins TRBV3-1 to TRBJ1-6; D gene ambiguous. Germline-derived CDR1 and CDR2 are LGHDT and YNNKEL (reference sequence). This CDR3 spans 12 amino acids. V was clipped by 8 bases and J by 8 bases, with 10 bases between them. CDR3 sequence (DNA): TGTGCCAGCGGGTCCTGGGATTCACCCCTCCACTTT. It is translated as CASGSWDSPLHF.

A note on this clonotype: A much larger clonotype is one base distant, so this may be a read error. As DNA, the CDR3 is TGTGCCAACAGCCCACAAGGGGGGGCAGAGAACACTGAAGCTTTCTTT. Protein product: CANSPQGGAENTEAFF. The V call is TRBV7-9, the J call TRBJ1-1; TRBD1 might be the D (6 bases). Germline lookup yields CDR1 SEHNR and CDR2 FQNEAQ (reference sequence). The CDR3 contains 16 residues. Full variable domain (missing parts from reference TRBV7-9 and TRBJ1-1): DTGVSQNPRHKITKRGQNVTFRCDPISEHNRLYWYRQTLGQGPEFLTYFQNEAQLEKSRLLSDRFSAERPKGSFSTLEIQRTEQGDSAMYLCANSPQGGAENTEAFFGQGTRLTVV.

This clonotype was recorded many times. In DNA, the CDR3 is TGTGCCAGCAGAGCCGGGACAGGAGGAGAGACCCAGTACTTC. Its translation is CASRAGTGGETQYF. The chain couples TRBV2 to TRBJ2-5, with TRBD1 matching 8 bases. V gave up 6 bases and J gave up 4 bases; unmatched junction bases: 7. Germline CDR1 reads SNHLY; CDR2 reads FYNNEI. The CDR3 is 14 residues long.

The chain links TRBV10-2 to TRBJ2-7, with 7 bases fitting TRBD1. Germline trimming cut 8 bases from V and 0 bases from J; bases unmatched to any gene: 7. Germline V gene data show CDR1 as WSHSY and CDR2 as SAAADI. This CDR3 contains 14 residues. The CDR3 protein is CASRPGTVSYEQYF. In nucleotides, the CDR3 is TGCGCCAGCCGACCCGGGACAGTCTCCTACGAGCAGTACTTC.

There are many counts of this clonotype. The chain combines TRBV28 with TRBJ2-1; D possibly uses TRBD1 or TRBD2 (5 bases each). CDR3 length: 15 amino acids. Trimming removed 5 bases at V and 2 bases at J, with 13 bases between. Germline V gene data show CDR1 as MDHEN and CDR2 as SYDVKM. CDR3 sequence reads: CASSRHGDAYNEQFF. The CDR3 nucleotides read TGTGCCAGCAGTCGTCACGGGGACGCCTACAATGAGCAGTTCTTC.

The genes are TRBV27 and TRBJ2-1; D not certain. The ends were cut back, 6 bases at V and 7 bases at J, with 10 bases in the middle. The CDR3 length is 12 residues. CDR1 is MNHEY, CDR2 SMNVEV, per germline (reference sequence). CDR3 DNA: TGTGCCAGCAGACACCCGAGTAATGAGCAGTTCTTC. Translated, it gives CASRHPSNEQFF.

The V and J genes are TRBV28 and TRBJ1-1, with TRBD1 as a possible D gene (6 bases). Germline V gives CDR1 MDHEN, CDR2 SYDVKM. The CDR3 has 14 amino acids. V dropped 3 bases and J dropped 7 bases, with 15 bases sitting between them. This CDR3 is CASSFSWDIGEAFF. In DNA form, the CDR3 reads TGTGCCAGCAGTTTTTCATGGGACATTGGTGAAGCTTTCTTT.

About this clonotype itself: This may be a read error, as it is one base from a much larger clone. The gene calls are TRBV30 and TRBJ1-2, with D tentatively TRBD1 (5 bases). Germline V lookup: CDR1 GTSNPN, CDR2 SVGIG (reference sequence). With 3 bases removed from V and 0 bases from J, the gap between germline ends came to 8 bases. The CDR3 sequence is 13 residues long. The CDR3 is CAWRSTANYGYTF. CDR3 nucleotide sequence: TGTGCCTGGAGGTCGACAGCTAACTATGGCTACACCTTC. Based on the CDR3 plus reference TRBV30 and TRBJ1-2, the full variable domain is SQTIHQWPATLVQPVGSPLSLECTVEGTSNPNLYWYRQAAGRGLQLLFYSVGIGQISSEVPQNLSASRPQDRQFILSSKKLLLSDSGFYLCAWRSTANYGYTFGSGTRLTVV.

There are many counts of this clonotype. The rearrangement joins TRBV3-1 to TRBJ2-1; tentatively, D is TRBD1 (5 bases). V lost 1 base to trimming and J lost 7 bases, with 11 bases between them. The CDR3 covers 14 residues. Germline values: CDR1 LGHDT, CDR2 YNNKEL (reference sequence). CDR3 DNA: TGTGCCAGCAGCCAAGTCGTAGGGGCGAATGAGCAGTTCTTC. Its protein product is CASSQVVGANEQFF.

The CDR3 region is CSGIPRKTSDGPQHF. The CDR3, as DNA: TGCAGTGGAATCCCGAGGAAGACATCGGATGGGCCCCAGCATTTT. V is TRBV20-1 and J is TRBJ1-5; no clear D gene. Germline-derived CDR1 and CDR2 are DFQATT and SNEGSKA (reference sequence). The length of the CDR3 is 15 residues. V was trimmed by 7 bases and J by 9 bases, leaving 25 bases between them.

V is TRBV10-3 and J is TRBJ2-7; no clear D. V dropped 3 bases and J dropped 3 bases, with 6 bases sitting between them. Germline V gene lookup returns CDR1 ENHRY and CDR2 SYGVKD. The CDR3 has 12 residues. The CDR3 region is CAISDSSYEQYF. The DNA of the CDR3 is TGTGCCATCAGTGATTCGAGCTACGAGCAGTACTTC.

The chain employs TRBV6-1 and TRBJ2-1; D is perhaps TRBD1 or TRBD2 (5 bases each). Germline values: CDR1 MNHNS, CDR2 SASEGT. V shed 6 bases and J shed 3 bases, with 15 bases lying between them. The CDR3 consists of 15 residues. CDR3 nucleotide sequence: TGTGCCAGCAGGGGAACCGGGACCCGCTACAATGAGCAGTTCTTC. Translating it yields CASRGTGTRYNEQFF.

This chain connects TRBV30 to TRBJ2-5; possible D gene TRBD2, 5 bases. Trimming stripped 4 bases from V and 2 bases from J, with 11 bases between. This CDR3 is built from 13 residues. CDR1 is GTSNPN and CDR2 is SVGIG in the germline V gene (reference sequence). The CDR3 coding sequence is TGTGCCTGGATAAAACGGGGACAAGAGACCCAGTACTTC. It is translated as CAWIKRGQETQYF.

The table lists this clonotype with many counts. The chain carries TRBV2 and TRBJ2-7; D call uncertain. Germline lookup yields CDR1 SNHLY and CDR2 FYNNEI. The CDR3 sequence is 13 residues long. V lost 3 bases and J lost 5, with 11 bases in between. CDR3 in amino acids: CASSENQDDEQYV. CDR3 coding DNA: TGTGCCAGCAGTGAGAATCAGGATGACGAGCAGTACGTC.

This clonotype came up many times. J is TRBJ2-3 and V is TRBV20-1; 10 nucleotides agree with TRBD2. V shed 6 bases, J shed 0 bases, and the junction held 9 bases outside the gene matches. Germline V gene sequence: CDR1 DFQATT, CDR2 SNEGSKA (reference sequence). CDR3 length: 16 residues. CDR3 protein: CSALAGEVWSTDTQYF. The CDR3 DNA reads as TGCAGTGCGCTAGCGGGGGAGGTCTGGAGCACAGATACGCAGTATTTT.

This clonotype was seen a few times. V usage is TRBV6-1 and J usage is TRBJ2-4, with D perhaps matching TRBD1 or TRBD2 (5 bases each). Between the trimmed V and J ends, which lost 7 bases and 1 base, there was a span of 8 bases. Germline values: CDR1 MNHNS, CDR2 SASEGT. This CDR3 contains 13 residues. The CDR3 is CASKGPAKNIQYF. CDR3 DNA sequence: TGTGCCAGCAAGGGACCTGCCAAAAACATTCAGTACTTC.

In its sample, this clonotype was seen many times. This chain connects TRBV7-3 to TRBJ2-1; TRBD1 matches 7 bases. V shed 5 bases, J shed 2 bases, and the junction held 3 bases outside the gene matches. Germline V gene data show CDR1 as SGHTA and CDR2 as FQGTGA. CDR3 length: 14 amino acids. CDR3 in amino acids: CASSPQGAYNEQFF. The CDR3 DNA sequence: TGTGCCAGCAGCCCCCAGGGGGCCTACAATGAGCAGTTCTTC. The variable domain in full, with the rest retrieved from reference TRBV7-3 and TRBJ2-1, is GAGVSQTPSNKVTEKGKYVELRCDPISGHTALYWYRQSLGQGPEFLIYFQGTGAADDSGLPNDRFFAVRPEGSVSTLKIQRTERGDSAVYLCASSPQGAYNEQFFGPGTRLTVL.

CDR3 sequence: CASSLRGTSTGELFF. The CDR3 nucleotides are TGTGCCAGCAGTCTCAGGGGCACGAGCACCGGGGAGCTGTTTTTT. V and J are TRBV2 and TRBJ2-2; D is perhaps TRBD1 (6 bases). From germline, CDR1 is SNHLY and CDR2 FYNNEI. V lost 5 bases and J 4 bases, leaving 14 bases between the germline ends. This CDR3 has 15 residues.

This clonotype was detected ten times or more. V is TRBV28 and J is TRBJ2-7; D unresolved. V lost 5 bases to trimming and J lost 4 bases, with 6 bases between them. The CDR3 sequence is 11 residues long. CDR1 and CDR2 from the germline V gene are MDHEN and SYDVKM. The CDR3 DNA sequence: TGTGCCAGCAGTCAAAATTACGAGCAGTACTTC. As protein: CASSQNYEQYF.

The chain couples TRBV6-1 to TRBJ1-4; a possible D gene is TRBD1 (6 bases). Trimming stripped 7 bases from V and 0 bases from J, with 12 bases between. In germline, CDR1 is MNHNS, CDR2 SASEGT. The CDR3 runs 15 residues. CDR3 DNA: TGTGCCAGCACGGGGGGCAATACAACTAATGAAAAACTGTTTTTT. Its translation is CASTGGNTTNEKLFF.

This clonotype was seen repeatedly, ten times or more. The chain recombines TRBV3-1 with TRBJ2-2, with 13 bases lining up with TRBD2. The CDR3 length is 17 residues. Germline V gene data show CDR1 as LGHDT and CDR2 as YNNKEL (reference sequence). J lost 6 bases, V lost 4 bases, and 8 bases had no gene match. The CDR3 DNA sequence: TGTGCCAGCAGCCTGACTAGCGGGGGGCTGTGGTCCGGGGAGCTGTTTTTT. Protein sequence: CASSLTSGGLWSGELFF. The whole variable domain, filled in from reference TRBV3-1 and TRBJ2-2, reads DTAVSQTPKYLVTQMGNDKSIKCEQNLGHDTMYWYKQDSKKFLKIMFSYNNKELIINETVPNRFSPKSPDKAHLNLHINSLELGDSAVYFCASSLTSGGLWSGELFFGEGSRLTVL.

This clonotype has a count of ten or more. The chain combines TRBV18 with TRBJ2-1; no clear D. This CDR3 is 15 amino acids long. Trimming removed 2 bases at V and 0 bases at J, with 8 bases between. Germline-derived CDR1 and CDR2 are KGHSH and LQKENI. The CDR3 DNA follows: TGTGCCAGCTCACCAGAACCTCGCTCCTACAATGAGCAGTTCTTC. It is translated as CASSPEPRSYNEQFF. The entire variable domain, with the rest obtained from reference TRBV18 and TRBJ2-1, is as follows: NAGVMQNPRHLVRRRGQEARLRCSPMKGHSHVYWYRQLPEEGLKFMVYLQKENIIDESGMPKERFSAEFPKEGPSILRIQQVVRGDSAAYFCASSPEPRSYNEQFFGPGTRLTVL.

This sequence joins TRBV28 and TRBJ2-3, with D perhaps matching TRBD1 (7 bases). The germline gives CDR1 MDHEN, CDR2 SYDVKM. The CDR3 extends over 13 amino acids. The ends were cut back, 11 bases at V and 0 bases at J, with 12 bases in the middle. The CDR3 loop reads CAAGTASTDTQYF. The DNA for the CDR3 is TGTGCCGCGGGGACAGCTAGCACAGATACGCAGTATTTT. Drawing the rest from reference TRBV28 and TRBJ2-3, the complete variable domain is DVKVTQSSRYLVKRTGEKVFLECVQDMDHENMFWYRQDPGLGLRLIYFSYDVKMKEKGDIPEGYSVSREKKERFSLILESASTNQTSMYLCAAGTASTDTQYFGPGTRLTVL.

Only a few counts were recorded for this clonotype. V gene TRBV19 combines with J gene TRBJ1-1, with D possibly matching TRBD1 (6 bases). The CDR3 is 13 residues long. The V and J ends lost 5 bases and 6 bases respectively, with 13 bases between them. Germline V gene data show CDR1 as LNHDA and CDR2 as SQIVND (reference sequence). CDR3 protein: CASSAQTGSEAFF. DNA of the CDR3: TGTGCCAGTAGTGCCCAAACAGGGTCTGAAGCTTTCTTT.